Listed below are T cell receptor beta chains from one sample, sequenced in a study of T cell responses to AZD1222 COVID-19 vaccine. Sequencing was performed with immunoSEQ multiplex PCR; in TCRdb, only in-frame clones are kept and a portion is missing. The repertoire holds about 160,000 clones, with roughly 90% as singletons. Source: peripheral blood, taken on day 0 of AZD1222 vaccination. The source of these receptors is an adult in good health. The CDR3 runs from the conserved cysteine through the conserved F or W. The order of the fields is clone size, D gene, V gene, J gene, CDR3 length, CDR3 protein, CDR3 DNA. The D gene is left open where the match is weak. Clone size is stated in some rows and not others, as once, few, many or a class when expanded.

>few|NA|TRBV19|TRBJ1-5|15
CASSIDLQNVLPQHF
TGTGCCAGTAGTATAGATCTACAGAATGTTTTGCCCCAGCATTTT
>NA|NA|TRBV15|TRBJ2-1|13
CATSHRTYNEQFF
TGTGCCACCAGCCACAGGACCTACAATGAGCAGTTCTTC
>NA|NA|TRBV19|TRBJ2-7|14
CASSRGEQPYEQYF
TGTGCCAGTAGTAGAGGGGAGCAACCGTACGAGCAGTACTTC
>once|TRBD1|TRBV20-1|TRBJ1-3|16
CSASATGTGPGNTIYF
TGCAGTGCTAGTGCCACCGGGACAGGGCCCGGAAACACCATATATTTT
>NA|TRBD2|TRBV30|TRBJ2-1|12
CASTRLADEQFF
TGTGCCTCCACCCGACTAGCTGATGAGCAGTTCTTC
>NA|NA|TRBV4-3|TRBJ2-7|14
CASSQDSWGNEQYF
TGCGCCAGCAGCCAAGACTCGTGGGGGAACGAGCAGTACTTC
>NA|TRBD2|TRBV7-2|TRBJ2-5|14
CASSLSGGPETQYF
TGTGCCAGCAGCCTCTCGGGGGGGCCAGAGACCCAGTACTTC
>NA|NA|TRBV5-4|TRBJ2-3|15
CASSWGERDTDTQYF
TGTGCCAGCAGCTGGGGGGAAAGGGACACAGATACGCAGTATTTT
>NA|NA|TRBV6-1|TRBJ1-1|13
CASILRGDTEAFF
TGTGCCAGCATCCTCCGGGGCGACACTGAAGCTTTCTTT
>NA|NA|TRBV7-3|TRBJ1-2|16
CASSPRGGPGDYGYTF
TGTGCCAGCAGCCCCCGCGGAGGACCCGGGGACTATGGCTACACCTTC
>NA|NA|TRBV5-1|TRBJ1-4|17
CASSPSSGGGYNEKLFF
TGCGCCAGCAGCCCGTCGTCGGGTGGCGGATATAATGAAAAACTGTTTTTT
>NA|TRBD2|TRBV18|TRBJ2-1|16
CASSPRLAGSYNEQFF
TGTGCCAGCTCACCACGACTAGCGGGCTCCTACAATGAGCAGTTCTTC
>NA|NA|TRBV19|TRBJ1-5|14
CASSTNDGNQPQHF
TGTGCCAGTAGTACGAACGATGGGAATCAGCCCCAGCATTTT
>NA|NA|TRBV24-1|TRBJ1-1|15
CATSESGLGDTEAFF
TGTGCCACCAGTGAATCTGGATTGGGGGACACTGAAGCTTTCTTT
>NA|NA|TRBV19|TRBJ2-5|12
CASSSPGETQYF
TGTGCCAGTAGTTCCCCCGGCGAGACCCAGTACTTC
>NA|NA|TRBV30|TRBJ1-4|13
CAWSWAKGEKLFF
TGTGCCTGGAGTTGGGCCAAAGGTGAAAAACTGTTTTTT
>NA|NA|TRBV28|TRBJ1-2|12
CASRRTGDGYTF
TGTGCCAGCAGGCGTACAGGTGATGGCTACACCTTC
>NA|TRBD2|TRBV4-2|TRBJ2-2|17
CASSQGLAGDPTGELFF
TGTGCCAGCAGCCAAGGACTAGCGGGGGACCCCACCGGGGAGCTGTTTTTT
>NA|TRBD1|TRBV15|TRBJ2-7|14
CATSRDRVAHEQYF
TGTGCCACCAGCCGGGACAGGGTGGCCCACGAGCAGTACTTC
>NA|NA|TRBV25-1|TRBJ1-1|14
CASSASTGGLEAFF
TGTGCCAGCAGTGCCTCGACAGGAGGATTGGAAGCTTTCTTT
>few|NA|TRBV20-1|TRBJ2-7|11
CSASGSYEQYF
TGCAGTGCTAGCGGATCCTACGAGCAGTACTTC
>NA|NA|TRBV12-3/TRBV12-4|TRBJ1-4|13
CASSLREGEKLFF
TGTGCCAGCAGTTTACGGGAGGGGGAAAAACTGTTTTTT
>NA|NA|TRBV11-1|TRBJ2-4|15
CASSSGDSAKNIQYF
TGTGCCAGCAGCTCGGGGGACTCAGCCAAAAACATTCAGTACTTC
>NA|NA|TRBV3-1/TRBV3-2|TRBJ1-4|12
CASSQGGEKLFF
TGTGCCAGCAGCCAAGGTGGGGAAAAACTGTTTTTT
>few|NA|TRBV18|TRBJ1-1|15
CATSTPGGLNTEAFF
TGTGCCACCTCAACCCCGGGGGGCCTGAACACTGAAGCTTTCTTT
>NA|TRBD1|TRBV18|TRBJ1-4|16
CASSPDRDATNEKLFF
TGTGCCAGCTCACCGGACAGGGATGCAACTAATGAAAAACTGTTTTTT
>NA|TRBD1|TRBV4-2|TRBJ1-2|14
CASSHGQGMYGYTF
TGTGCCAGCAGCCACGGACAGGGGATGTATGGCTACACCTTC
>NA|NA|TRBV9|TRBJ1-2|12
CASSSTAYGYTF
TGTGCCAGCAGCTCGACAGCATATGGCTACACCTTC
>NA|TRBD1|TRBV28|TRBJ2-2|15
CASRVPGQGAGELFF
TGTGCCAGCAGGGTCCCGGGACAGGGGGCCGGGGAGCTGTTTTTT
>NA|NA|TRBV28|TRBJ1-1|14
CASSLIVMGTEAFF
TGTGCCAGCAGTTTAATTGTAATGGGCACTGAAGCTTTCTTT
>NA|NA|TRBV27|TRBJ2-3|14
CASSLGLTTDTQYF
TGTGCCAGCAGTTTAGGACTGACCACAGATACGCAGTATTTT
>once|NA|TRBV28|TRBJ1-6|13
CASSPGQGSPLHF
TGTGCCAGCAGTCCGGGGCAGGGGTCACCCCTCCACTTT
>NA|NA|TRBV5-1|TRBJ1-2|13
CASSLSADYGYTF
TGCGCCAGCAGCTTGAGCGCAGATTATGGCTACACCTTC
>NA|NA|TRBV5-4|TRBJ2-3|14
CASSWTESTDTQYF
TGTGCCAGCAGCTGGACGGAGAGCACAGATACGCAGTATTTT
>NA|TRBD1|TRBV4-3|TRBJ2-6|17
CASSQGTGPSGANVLTF
TGCGCCAGCAGCCAAGGGACAGGACCCTCTGGGGCCAACGTCCTGACTTTC
>NA|TRBD1|TRBV5-5|TRBJ1-1|14
CASSRQMGQTEAFF
TGTGCCAGCAGCCGGCAAATGGGACAGACAGAAGCTTTCTTT
>NA|TRBD2|TRBV18|TRBJ2-7|12
CASSSGGYEQYF
TGTGCCAGCTCTAGCGGGGGTTACGAGCAGTACTTC
>NA|TRBD2|TRBV4-3|TRBJ2-1|17
CASSQVFAGGTYNEQFF
TGCGCCAGCAGCCAAGTGTTCGCGGGAGGAACCTACAATGAGCAGTTCTTC
>once|NA|TRBV2|TRBJ2-7|11
CASSYSYEQYF
TGTGCCAGCAGTTACTCCTACGAGCAGTACTTC
>NA|TRBD1|TRBV19|TRBJ1-3|16
CASGQGNALSGNTIYF
TGTGCCAGTGGACAGGGGAATGCGCTTTCTGGAAACACCATATATTTT
>NA|NA|TRBV5-4|TRBJ2-6|13
CASSISGANVLTF
TGTGCCAGCAGCATCTCTGGGGCCAACGTCCTGACTTTC
>NA|NA|TRBV12-5|TRBJ2-3|11
CASGWADTQYF
TGTGCTAGTGGTTGGGCAGATACGCAGTATTTT
>NA|TRBD1|TRBV11-3|TRBJ2-2|15
CASSMTGVNTGELFF
TGTGCCAGCAGTATGACAGGGGTGAACACCGGGGAGCTGTTTTTT
>once|NA|TRBV5-8|TRBJ1-5|14
CASSMGGSNQPQHF
TGTGCCAGCAGCATGGGGGGTAGCAATCAGCCCCAGCATTTT
>NA|NA|TRBV3-1/TRBV3-2|TRBJ1-4|10
CASSQEKLFF
TGTGCCAGCAGCCAAGAAAAACTGTTTTTT
>NA|NA|TRBV3-1/TRBV3-2|TRBJ2-7|13
CASSRTLRYEQYF
TGTGCCAGCAGCCGTACACTCCGCTACGAGCAGTACTTC